This TCR beta chain was recorded in a study of tumor-infiltrating lymphocytes in primary liver carcinoma. Whole-study results and caveats: Tumor region pairs shared more overlap than did tumor-adjacent and tumor-blood pairs.

Germline assignment: CDR1 SGHAT and CDR2 FQDESV (reference sequence). This CDR3 comprises 15 residues. As to this clonotype: Its specificity is not known. One end of the junction varies from germline; a read error may be responsible.

Out of unsorted whole blood came the blood RNA, and germline DNA was extracted as well. These patients lived with chronic HBV infection and had never been treated. With around 520 ng total RNA as template and a constant-region primer, TCR beta cDNA was made. Modified slightly, ARM-PCR produced TCR beta libraries over three nested multiplex PCR rounds. TRBV1-TRBV30 forward primers and a C-beta reverse primer were used in the first two PCR rounds, which each ran for 9 to 10 cycles. TCRdb ran MiXCR on the multiplex PCR reads and lists one entry per CDR3 protein. In the table there are around 330,000 distinct CDR3 sequences, 50% to 70% of which are singletons.

The specimen was peripheral blood. V usage is TRBV11-1 and J usage is TRBJ2-1; TRBD2 is a possible D gene (5 bases). This TCR came from a man between 40 and 49 years old with primary liver carcinoma and hepatitis B virus infection. The CDR3 is CASRSLAGGYDEQFF. The CDR3 DNA reads TGTGCCAGCAGATCCCTCGCTGGAGGCTACGATGAGCAGTTCTTC.